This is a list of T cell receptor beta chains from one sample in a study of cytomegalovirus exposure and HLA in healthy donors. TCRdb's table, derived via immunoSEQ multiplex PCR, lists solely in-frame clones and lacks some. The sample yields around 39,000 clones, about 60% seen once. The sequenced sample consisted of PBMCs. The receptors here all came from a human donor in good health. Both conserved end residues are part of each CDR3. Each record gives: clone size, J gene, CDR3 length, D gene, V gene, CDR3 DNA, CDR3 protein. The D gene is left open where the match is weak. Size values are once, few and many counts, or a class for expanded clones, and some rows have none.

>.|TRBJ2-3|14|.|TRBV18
TGTGCCAGCTCACCCACTAAGAGTAGAGATACGCAGTATTTT
CASSPTKSRDTQYF
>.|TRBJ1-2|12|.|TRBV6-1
TGTGCCAGCAGCGACCGGGGGTATGGCTACACCTTC
CASSDRGYGYTF
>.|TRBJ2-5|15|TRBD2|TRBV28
TGTGCCAGCAGCGGGGCTGGGGGGGGTCAAGAGACCCAGTACTTC
CASSGAGGGQETQYF
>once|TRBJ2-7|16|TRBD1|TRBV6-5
TGTGCCAGCAGTTATGGGGGACAGCTGAGCTCCTACGAGCAGTACTTC
CASSYGGQLSSYEQYF
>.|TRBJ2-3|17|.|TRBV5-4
TGTGCCAGCAGCCCAACCCCGGGACTCCGGGATGTAGATACGCAGTATTTT
CASSPTPGLRDVDTQYF
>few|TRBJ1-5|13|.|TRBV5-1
TGCGCCAGCAGCTCGGAGGGAAGTCAGCCCCAGCATTTT
CASSSEGSQPQHF
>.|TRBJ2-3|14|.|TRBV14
TGTGCCAGCAGCCAAGGGGGGCACAAAGATACGCAGTATTTT
CASSQGGHKDTQYF
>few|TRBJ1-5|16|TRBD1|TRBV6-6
TGTGCCAGCAGCCGTCTTTCCGGGACAGAAGATCAGCCCCAGCATTTT
CASSRLSGTEDQPQHF
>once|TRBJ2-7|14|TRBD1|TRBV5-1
TGCGCCAGCAGCCGGGACAGGGGGCCCTACGAGCAGTACTTC
CASSRDRGPYEQYF
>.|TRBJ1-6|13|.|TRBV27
TGTGCCAGCAGTTTAAATGGGGCCTCACCCCTCCACTTT
CASSLNGASPLHF
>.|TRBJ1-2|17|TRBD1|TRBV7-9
TGTGCCAGCAGCCCCGGACAGGGGGCTATCCGAAACTATGGCTACACCTTC
CASSPGQGAIRNYGYTF
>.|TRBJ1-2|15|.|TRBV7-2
TGTGCCAGCAGCTTGCTAAGACAGGTTTTAAGGGGCTACACCTTC
CASSLLRQVLRGYTF
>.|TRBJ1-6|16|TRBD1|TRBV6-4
TGTGCCAGCAGTGAGTTCCCACAGGGGACGGGGTCACCCCTCCACTTT
CASSEFPQGTGSPLHF
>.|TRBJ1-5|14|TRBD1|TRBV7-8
TGTGCCAGCAGCTTACCTACAGGGGTGGGGCCCCAGCATTTT
CASSLPTGVGPQHF
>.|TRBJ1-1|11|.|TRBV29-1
TGCAGCGCCTTGCACCGGGTTGGAGCTTTCTTT
CSALHRVGAFF
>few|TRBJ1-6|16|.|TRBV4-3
TGCGCCAGCAGCCAAGAGGGGGGGCAACGGAATTCACCCCTCCACTTT
CASSQEGGQRNSPLHF
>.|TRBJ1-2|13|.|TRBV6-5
TGTGCCAGCAGTGCCCGGGGGGCTGGTGGCTACACCTTC
CASSARGAGGYTF
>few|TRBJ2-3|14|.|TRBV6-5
TGTGCCAGCAGCTCCGCCCGAACAGAAAATACGCAGTATTTT
CASSSARTENTQYF
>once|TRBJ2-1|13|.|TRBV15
TGTGCCACCAGCAGGGAGGGGTCGTATGAGCAGTTCTTC
CATSREGSYEQFF
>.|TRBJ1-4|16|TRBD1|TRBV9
TGTGCCAGCAGCCCCTGGACAGGGGCGGGTAATGAAAAACTGTTTTTT
CASSPWTGAGNEKLFF
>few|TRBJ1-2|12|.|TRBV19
TGTGCCAGTAGCCGGACAGACTATGGCTACACCTTC
CASSRTDYGYTF
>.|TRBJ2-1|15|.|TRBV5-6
TGTGCCAGCAGCCGTGGCTGGGGGCCCTACAATGAGCAGTTCTTC
CASSRGWGPYNEQFF
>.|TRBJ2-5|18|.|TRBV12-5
TGTGCTAGTGGCGTCGGGGGGCTAGCGACCCCCTCACGAGAGACCCAGTACTTC
CASGVGGLATPSRETQYF
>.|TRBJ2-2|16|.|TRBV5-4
TGTGCCAGCAGCTTCCGCTGGACAGCGAGCACCGGGGAGCTGTTTTTT
CASSFRWTASTGELFF
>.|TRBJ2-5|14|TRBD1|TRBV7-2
TGTGCCAGCAGCTCCAAGGGACAGCAAGAGACCCAGTACTTC
CASSSKGQQETQYF
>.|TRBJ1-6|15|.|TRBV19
TGTGCCAGTAGTATAGGGACAGCTTATAATTCACCCCTCCACTTT
CASSIGTAYNSPLHF
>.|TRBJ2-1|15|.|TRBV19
TGTGCCAGTAGGGCAGGTTTGGGCTCCTACAATGAGCAGTTCTTC
CASRAGLGSYNEQFF
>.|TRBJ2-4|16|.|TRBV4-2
TGTGCCAGCAGCCAAGATTTCAGGGAAACCAAAAACATTCAGTACTTC
CASSQDFRETKNIQYF
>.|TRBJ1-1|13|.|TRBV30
TGTGCCTGGAGTGGACAGGCTAACACTGAAGCTTTCTTT
CAWSGQANTEAFF
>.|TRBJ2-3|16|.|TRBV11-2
TGTGCCAGCAGCTTAGCCGGGGGAGCCAAAACAGATACGCAGTATTTT
CASSLAGGAKTDTQYF
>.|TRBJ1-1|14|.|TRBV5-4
TGTGCCAGCAGTCCAACCGGGGTATTCACTGAAGCTTTCTTT
CASSPTGVFTEAFF
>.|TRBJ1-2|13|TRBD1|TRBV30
TGTGCCTGGACAGGGACAGGGCACTATGGCTACACCTTC
CAWTGTGHYGYTF
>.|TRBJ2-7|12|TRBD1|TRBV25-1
TGTGCCAGCAGTCGGGACAGCTACGAGCAGTACTTC
CASSRDSYEQYF
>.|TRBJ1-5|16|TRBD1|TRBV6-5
TGTGCCAGCAGTTACCGGTCAGGGGGACCCAATCAGCCCCAGCATTTT
CASSYRSGGPNQPQHF
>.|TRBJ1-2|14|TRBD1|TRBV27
TGTGCCAGCAGGGGGGGACAGGGACTCTATGGCTACACCTTC
CASRGGQGLYGYTF
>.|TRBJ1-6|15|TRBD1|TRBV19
TGTGCCAGTAGTATATTGGGACAGGGGGATTCACCCCTCCACTTT
CASSILGQGDSPLHF
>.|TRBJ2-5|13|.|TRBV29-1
TGCACCGCCCGAAAACAGGGATCAGAGACCCAGTACTTC
CTARKQGSETQYF
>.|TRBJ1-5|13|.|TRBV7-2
TGTGCCAGCAGCTTAGAGGGGCATCAGCCCCAGCATTTT
CASSLEGHQPQHF
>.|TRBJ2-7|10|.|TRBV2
TGTGCCAGCAGACAGTACGAGCAGTACTTC
CASRQYEQYF
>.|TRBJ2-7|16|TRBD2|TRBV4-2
TGTGCCAGCAGCCAAGGAGGGACTAGCGGGGAGGTCGGGCAGTACTTC
CASSQGGTSGEVGQYF
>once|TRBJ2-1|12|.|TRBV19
TGTGCCAGTAGGGTGCGGGGAAATGAGCAGTTCTTC
CASRVRGNEQFF
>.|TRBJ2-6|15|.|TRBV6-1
TGTGCCAGCAGTACAGGTAACTCTGGGGCCAACGTCCTGACTTTC
CASSTGNSGANVLTF
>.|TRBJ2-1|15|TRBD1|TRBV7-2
TGTGCCAGCAGTCAGGACAGGGGGTTCTACAATGAGCAGTTCTTC
CASSQDRGFYNEQFF
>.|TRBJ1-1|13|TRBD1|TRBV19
TGTGCCAGTACTCCGACAGGGTACTCTGGGGCTTTCTTT
CASTPTGYSGAFF
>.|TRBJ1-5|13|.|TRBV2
TGTGCCAGCCTCCCCGAGGGCAATCAGCCCCAGCATTTT
CASLPEGNQPQHF